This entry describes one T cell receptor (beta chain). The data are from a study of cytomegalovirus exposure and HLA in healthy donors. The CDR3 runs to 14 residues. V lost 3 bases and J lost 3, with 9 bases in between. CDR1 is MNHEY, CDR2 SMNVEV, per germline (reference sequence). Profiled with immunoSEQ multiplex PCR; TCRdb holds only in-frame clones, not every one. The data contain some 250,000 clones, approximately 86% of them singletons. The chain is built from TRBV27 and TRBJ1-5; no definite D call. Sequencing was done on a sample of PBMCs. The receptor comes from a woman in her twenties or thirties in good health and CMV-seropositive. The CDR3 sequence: CASSFGQNNQPQHF. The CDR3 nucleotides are TGTGCCAGCAGTTTTGGGCAGAACAATCAGCCCCAGCATTTT.